This TCR beta chain was sequenced in a study of human T cells and chemical hapten exposure. Study in general: TCR yields per sample varied, mainly owing to small pooled library volume differences.

General study findings and limits: DPC sensitization produced no change in TCRs with frequency above 1 in 1000.

The time point here: healthy volunteer bleed at 6 weeks. Someone pulled total RNA out of unfractionated whole blood. In the case of this clonotype: The antigen is undetermined. Being one base from a much bigger clone, this may be a read error.

The library attached unique molecular identifiers to individual cDNA molecules. TCRdb reanalysed the RACE reads using MiXCR and keeps one entry per CDR3 protein. The table has roughly 80,000 distinct CDR3 sequences, 8.5% to 10% seen once. The CDR3 runs to 12 residues. Germline V CDR1 and CDR2: SQVTM, ANQGSEA. Trimming removed 5 bases from V and 6 bases from J, with 11 bases in between. Input material: whole blood. The clonotype originates from a female donor in good health. Some clones in this sample may be carry-over from other donors' samples. This chain connects TRBV29-1 to TRBJ1-5, with D maybe TRBD1 (6 bases). CDR3 sequence (DNA): TGCAGCGTTAAAGGGGGGGGTCAGCCCCAGCATTTT. As protein: CSVKGGGQPQHF.